Listed below are T cell receptor beta chains from one sample, sequenced in a study of regulatory T cells in long-lasting Graves disease. TCRdb passed the multiplex PCR reads through MiXCR, listing each CDR3 protein once. Of roughly 490,000 distinct CDR3 sequences listed, around a fifth are singletons. This specimen was peripheral blood mononuclear cells (PBMCs), taken when the disease was refractory, from a patient treated with antithyroid drugs. The receptor set was obtained from a female donor with Graves disease. The CDR3 runs from the conserved cysteine through the conserved F or W. A D gene is named only where the DNA matches it firmly. Part of the rows lack a size; the others show once, few, many or a class for expanded clones.

J gene	clone size	V gene	D gene	CDR3 protein	CDR3 DNA
TRBJ1-4	few	TRBV3-1	NA	CASSHGTGNEKLFF	TGTGCCAGCAGCCACGGGACGGGTAATGAAAAACTGTTTTTT
TRBJ1-5	many	TRBV28	NA	CASSPIRGRSNQPQHF	TGTGCCAGCAGTCCCATCCGGGGCAGGAGCAATCAGCCCCAGCATTTT
TRBJ2-2	many	TRBV11-2	NA	CASSLPETGELFF	TGTGCCAGCAGCCTTCCCGAAACCGGGGAGCTGTTTTTT
TRBJ2-7	few	TRBV6-1	NA	CASRKGIGEQYF	TGTGCCAGCAGAAAAGGTATTGGCGAGCAGTACTTC
TRBJ2-3	few	TRBV11-2	TRBD1	CASSHIQGITDTQYF	TGTGCCAGCAGCCATATACAGGGGATCACAGATACGCAGTATTTT
TRBJ1-4	many	TRBV3-1	TRBD1	CASSPRDRNEKLFF	TGTGCCAGCAGCCCCCGGGACAGGAATGAAAAACTGTTTTTT
TRBJ2-7	NA	TRBV6-2/TRBV6-3	NA	CASSYSFRHEQYF	TGTGCCAGCAGTTACTCGTTCAGGCACGAGCAGTACTTC
TRBJ2-7	few	TRBV30	NA	CACGGYEQYF	TGTGCCTGCGGGGGCTACGAGCAGTACTTC
TRBJ2-7	NA	TRBV14	TRBD1	CASSRNRGTYEQYF	TGTGCCAGCAGCCGCAACAGGGGGACCTACGAGCAGTACTTC
TRBJ1-1	many	TRBV11-2	NA	CASSFNSNTEAFF	TGTGCCAGCAGCTTCAACTCGAACACTGAAGCTTTCTTT
TRBJ1-2	many	TRBV28	TRBD1	CASTLPGQGTYGYTF	TGTGCCAGCACCCTCCCGGGACAGGGGACCTATGGCTACACCTTC
TRBJ2-7	many	TRBV6-2/TRBV6-3	NA	CASSFLTSDPYSYEQYF	TGTGCCAGCAGTTTCCTCACGTCGGACCCTTACTCCTACGAGCAGTACTTC
TRBJ2-4	many	TRBV6-1	TRBD2	CASSSSGGVDIQYF	TGTGCCAGCAGCTCAAGCGGGGGGGTGGACATTCAGTACTTC
TRBJ2-4	NA	TRBV9	TRBD1	CASSLTGESGKNIQYF	TGTGCCAGCAGCTTAACAGGGGAATCGGGGAAAAACATTCAGTACTTC
TRBJ1-6	few	TRBV7-9	NA	CASRNYRDNNSPLHF	TGTGCCAGCAGGAACTACCGGGACAACAATTCACCCCTCCACTTT
TRBJ2-2	NA	TRBV5-1	TRBD2	CASSLPPGLAANTGELFF	TGCGCCAGCAGCTTGCCACCGGGACTAGCGGCGAACACCGGGGAGCTGTTTTTT
TRBJ1-5	many	TRBV6-5	NA	CASSYGSGLDQPQHF	TGTGCCAGCAGTTACGGTTCGGGACTTGATCAGCCCCAGCATTTT
TRBJ2-7	few	TRBV12-3/TRBV12-4	TRBD2	CASTRSGRARHEQYF	TGTGCCAGCACCCGGAGCGGGAGGGCCCGGCACGAGCAGTACTTC
TRBJ2-7	NA	TRBV19	NA	CASTGYSSYEQYF	TGTGCCAGCACAGGGTACAGCTCCTACGAGCAGTACTTC
TRBJ1-5	many	TRBV12-3/TRBV12-4	NA	CASSSNSFNQPQHF	TGTGCCAGCAGTTCAAACTCCTTTAATCAGCCCCAGCATTTT
TRBJ2-1	many	TRBV28	TRBD1	CASSLRDRENEQFF	TGTGCCAGCAGTTTGCGGGACAGGGAGAATGAGCAGTTCTTC
TRBJ1-5	many	TRBV28	NA	CASSFTGRPQPQHF	TGTGCCAGCAGTTTCACAGGGAGGCCTCAGCCCCAGCATTTT
TRBJ2-7	NA	TRBV7-6	NA	CASSLAYRRTRYEQYF	TGTGCCAGCAGCTTAGCGTATAGAAGGACCCGCTACGAGCAGTACTTC
TRBJ2-7	many	TRBV28	NA	CASSLPPAGPYEQYF	TGTGCCAGCAGTTTACCCCCAGCAGGGCCCTACGAGCAGTACTTC
TRBJ2-7	few	TRBV7-9	NA	CASSLQTPYEQYF	TGTGCCAGCAGCCTACAAACACCCTACGAGCAGTACTTC
TRBJ2-7	many	TRBV20-1	NA	CSASGVGLHEQYF	TGCAGTGCCTCCGGGGTTGGGCTACACGAGCAGTACTTC
TRBJ1-2	NA	TRBV14	NA	CASSQDGGFYGYTF	TGTGCCAGCAGCCAAGATGGGGGGTTCTATGGCTACACCTTC
TRBJ2-1	few	TRBV28	TRBD1	CASTPDKDRPYNEQFF	TGTGCCAGCACCCCGGATAAGGACAGGCCCTACAATGAGCAGTTCTTC
TRBJ2-3	NA	TRBV30	TRBD1	CAWSDGDSTQYF	TGTGCCTGGAGCGACGGGGACAGCACGCAGTATTTT
TRBJ2-6	NA	TRBV7-9	TRBD1	CASSLAMGTAFSGANVLTF	TGTGCCAGCAGCTTAGCGATGGGGACAGCCTTCTCTGGGGCCAACGTCCTGACTTTC
TRBJ1-1	many	TRBV6-5	NA	CASSYSLGDYTEAFF	TGTGCCAGCAGTTACTCCCTAGGGGATTACACTGAAGCTTTCTTT